A single sample is the source of the 12 T cell receptor beta chains below, sequenced in a study of shared clonotypes between healthy human individuals. The table came from immunoSEQ multiplex PCR; TCRdb's copy has only in-frame clones and leaves some out. The sample holds some 580,000 clones, approximately 97% seen once. Input material: naive CD4+ T cells sorted from blood. Regarding subset: CD45RA+ positively selected. Every receptor here comes from a woman in her 30s in good health.

This clone has more than one count but fewer than ten. The CDR3 spells CASSPLGQNTEAFF. As DNA, the CDR3 is TGTGCCAGCTCACCACTTGGACAGAACACTGAAGCTTTCTTT. This chain joins TRBV18 and TRBJ1-1; tentative D call: TRBD1 (5 bases). The V gene lost 1 base and the J gene lost 1 base, with 7 bases spanning the gap. This CDR3 has 14 amino acids. CDR1 is KGHSH and CDR2 is LQKENI in the germline V gene.

The chain combines TRBV18 with TRBJ2-7, with TRBD2 matching over 8 bases. This CDR3 region has 15 residues. Germline values: CDR1 KGHSH, CDR2 LQKENI. V trimming: 2 bases; J trimming: 6 bases; junction bases outside the gene matches: 9. CDR3 DNA: TGTGCCAGCTCACCATTCGAGCGGGAGAGTGCCGAGCAGTACTTC. It encodes CASSPFERESAEQYF.

This chain uses TRBV4-1 with TRBJ2-7; TRBD2 is a possible D gene (5 bases). The CDR3 spans 15 residues. CDR1 MGHRA and CDR2 YSYEKL come from the germline V gene. Between the trimmed V and J ends, which lost 4 bases and 6 bases, there was a span of 19 bases. CDR3 sequence reads: CASSLGTAIGSEQYF. CDR3 DNA: TGCGCCAGCAGCCTCGGAACGGCCATTGGGAGCGAGCAGTACTTC.

V is TRBV6-5 and J is TRBJ2-7; D remains ambiguous. Trimming stripped 7 bases from V and 0 bases from J, with 16 bases between. The germline gives CDR1 MNHEY, CDR2 SVGAGI. This CDR3 has 15 residues. As DNA, the CDR3 is TGTGCCAGCACCTCAACCGGAGCTAGCTCCTACGAGCAGTACTTC. It yields the protein CASTSTGASSYEQYF.

The V gene is TRBV6-5, the J gene TRBJ2-5; TRBD1 agrees at 12 bases. Germline loops: CDR1 MNHEY, CDR2 SVGAGI. The V gene end was trimmed by 7 bases and the J gene end by 5 bases; junction bases not matched to a gene: 8. The CDR3 has 15 amino acids. CDR3 sequence: CASTPGQGAVETQYF. In DNA form, the CDR3 reads TGTGCCAGCACTCCGGGACAGGGGGCCGTCGAGACCCAGTACTTC.

V and J are TRBV19 and TRBJ2-1, with a possible D match to TRBD2 (5 bases). The germline gives CDR1 LNHDA, CDR2 SQIVND (reference sequence). Trimming took off 5 bases at V and 0 bases at J, with 17 bases between the two ends. The CDR3 has 17 residues. The CDR3 region is CASSVLTGKSSYNEQFF. For the CDR3, the DNA is TGTGCCAGTAGTGTCCTTACCGGGAAGAGCTCCTACAATGAGCAGTTCTTC.

The rearrangement joins TRBV4-1 to TRBJ2-7; D gene ambiguous. The CDR3 contains 14 residues. V lost 2 bases to trimming and J lost 2 bases, with 10 bases between them. Germline lookup yields CDR1 MGHRA and CDR2 YSYEKL. CDR3 sequence reads: CASSQPIGPYEQYF. The CDR3 DNA reads TGCGCCAGCAGCCAACCGATTGGTCCCTACGAGCAGTACTTC.

V and J are TRBV5-4 and TRBJ2-1, with 10 bases lining up with TRBD2. The V gene's germline CDR1 is SGHNT and CDR2 YYREEE (reference sequence). V trimming: 1 base; J trimming: 4 bases; junction bases outside the gene matches: 5. The CDR3 runs 16 residues. Here the CDR3 DNA reads TGTGCCAGCAGCTTGTCGAGCGGGAGGGGGTACAATGAGCAGTTCTTC. It yields the protein CASSLSSGRGYNEQFF.

The chain joins TRBV6-5 to TRBJ1-3; D not certain. Germline CDR1 is MNHEY and CDR2 is SVGAGI. The CDR3 length is 15 residues. V was trimmed by 6 bases and J by 2 bases, leaving 14 bases between them. This chain's CDR3 is CASSSAVGAGNTIYF. The CDR3, as DNA: TGTGCCAGCAGCTCCGCTGTAGGAGCTGGAAACACCATATATTTT.

The rearrangement links TRBV9 to TRBJ2-7, with TRBD2 matching over 8 bases. The V gene end was trimmed by 0 bases and the J gene end by 1 base; junction bases not matched to a gene: 3. The CDR3 totals 15 residues. Germline V gives CDR1 SGDLS, CDR2 YYNGEE. The chain's CDR3 is CASSVDSGKSYEQYF. The CDR3 coding sequence is TGTGCCAGCAGCGTAGATAGCGGGAAGTCCTACGAGCAGTACTTC.

The gene calls are TRBV7-2 and TRBJ2-7; 7 bases are a match to TRBD2. The CDR3 has 14 amino acids. J was trimmed by 7 bases and V by 4 bases; bases with no gene match: 10. Germline V gene sequence: CDR1 SGHTA, CDR2 FQGNSA. CDR3 bases: TGTGCCAGCAGCTGGGCCCGAAGGGAGGGAGAGCAGTACTTC. Its protein is CASSWARREGEQYF.

The CDR3 sequence: CASSYDRTNGVYEQYF. CDR3 bases: TGTGCCAGCAGTTACGACCGCACGAATGGGGTTTACGAGCAGTACTTC. This chain links TRBV6-6 with TRBJ2-7; D not resolved. Between the trimmed V and J ends, which lost 2 bases and 4 bases, there was a span of 18 bases. CDR1 is MNHNY and CDR2 is SVGAGI in the germline V gene (reference sequence). CDR3 size: 16 residues.